The clone carrying this T cell receptor beta chain was counted once. The antigen remains unidentified. This record comes from a study of radiotherapy plus CTLA-4 blockade in lung cancer. The study, taken as a whole, reports: Interferon-beta, together with early blood T cell clone dynamics, reportedly best predicted response. TCR clones of tumor origin grew in blood after radiotherapy plus ipilimumab.

Ipilimumab-mediated CTLA-4 blockade plus focal radiation was given to patients having chemo-refractory metastatic non-small-cell lung cancer. The assay was immunoSEQ multiplex PCR, and TCRdb's table has in-frame clones only and misses some. The table has 86,000 or so clones, 60% to 85% seen once. This CDR3 is 13 amino acids long. Trimming took 4 bases from V and 5 from J; bases not matched to a gene: 3. In germline, CDR1 is SGHNT, CDR2 YYREEE (reference sequence). The sample was peripheral blood, taken from a patient treated with radiotherapy plus ipilimumab. The sequence was collected from a human donor with non-small cell lung cancer who had a partial response to radiotherapy plus ipilimumab. Some clones in this sample may be carry-over from other donors' samples. V usage is TRBV5-4 and J usage is TRBJ1-5; 7 nucleotides agree with TRBD1. The CDR3: CASSVDRDQPQHF. The CDR3 nucleotides are TGTGCCAGCAGCGTCGACAGGGATCAGCCCCAGCATTTT.